This entry features one T cell receptor (beta chain) sequence. Its antigen is not known. The CDR3 runs to 15 residues. V lost 4 bases, J lost 6 bases, and 9 bases stayed unmatched. Per the germline V gene, CDR1 is MGHRA and CDR2 is YSYEKL. The record originates from a study of T cell responses to AZD1222 COVID-19 vaccine. Repertoires were generated with immunoSEQ multiplex PCR, while TCRdb's copy carries only in-frame clones and drops some. The table includes 150,000 or so clones, roughly nine tenths detected once. Second doses at about 4 or about 12 weeks were pooled. Study results and caveats: There were mostly white British donors and more females than males, and clonal diversity was possibly underestimated. Of the AZD1222 recipients, only six were seropositive at baseline. Among vaccine-associated CD4 TCRs, coverage spanned spike, with dominance at 160-218 and 743-854.

Source: peripheral blood, taken 28 days after the second AZD1222 dose. This chain links TRBV4-1 with TRBJ1-1, with 9 bases fitting TRBD1. The receptor was isolated from an adult who received the AZD1222 COVID-19 vaccine. The DNA of the CDR3 is TGCGCCAGCAGCCCTTTGGGACAGGGAGCTCCTGAAGCTTTCTTT. It translates to CASSPLGQGAPEAFF.